These T cell receptor beta chains were read from a single sample in a study of blood T cell repertoires in COVID-19. Assay: immunoSEQ multiplex PCR; the TCRdb copy retains only in-frame clones and omits some. The sample records approximately 60,000 clones, 90% to 95% being singletons. Sequencing was performed on peripheral blood. These receptors were collected from a man between 65 and 79 years old with active COVID-19. The CDR3 runs from the conserved cysteine through the conserved F or W. A D gene is named only where the DNA matches it firmly. Clone size is shown for a subset of rows, as once, few, many or a class of expanded clone.

d_call: -; j_call: TRBJ1-5; v_call: TRBV3-1/TRBV3-2; clone_size: -; cdr3_nt: TGTGCCAGCAGCTCAGGGGTAAGCAATCAGCCCCAGCATTTT; cdr3_aa: CASSSGVSNQPQHF
d_call: -; j_call: TRBJ2-5; v_call: TRBV11-3; clone_size: -; cdr3_nt: TGTGCCAGCAGCTTACTTGCAGGAACGAAGACCCAGTACTTC; cdr3_aa: CASSLLAGTKTQYF
d_call: -; j_call: TRBJ2-2; v_call: TRBV4-2; clone_size: -; cdr3_nt: TGTGCCAGCAGCCGAATGGACAGGAACACCGGGGAGCTGTTTTTT; cdr3_aa: CASSRMDRNTGELFF
d_call: -; j_call: TRBJ2-5; v_call: TRBV10-3; clone_size: -; cdr3_nt: TGTGCCATCAGTGAGCAGGAGGAGTGGGGTCAAGAGACCCAGTACTTC; cdr3_aa: CAISEQEEWGQETQYF
d_call: -; j_call: TRBJ2-1; v_call: TRBV6-2/TRBV6-3; clone_size: once; cdr3_nt: TGTGCCAGCAGTTTTCCTCTGCGGGCGGAGCAGTTCTTC; cdr3_aa: CASSFPLRAEQFF
d_call: TRBD2; j_call: TRBJ2-2; v_call: TRBV7-2; clone_size: once; cdr3_nt: TGTGCCAGCAGCACAGGACTAGGCACCGGGGAGCTGTTTTTT; cdr3_aa: CASSTGLGTGELFF
d_call: -; j_call: TRBJ2-2; v_call: TRBV4-3; clone_size: -; cdr3_nt: TGCGCCAGCAGCCAAGTATTAGCCGGGGAGCTGTTTTTT; cdr3_aa: CASSQVLAGELFF
d_call: -; j_call: TRBJ1-1; v_call: TRBV6-5; clone_size: -; cdr3_nt: TGTGCCAGCAGGCAGGGGATGAACACTGAAGCTTTCTTT; cdr3_aa: CASRQGMNTEAFF
d_call: TRBD1; j_call: TRBJ1-1; v_call: TRBV7-9; clone_size: -; cdr3_nt: TGTGCCACCGGGACAGCGATTTTGAACACTGAAGCTTTCTTT; cdr3_aa: CATGTAILNTEAFF
d_call: TRBD2; j_call: TRBJ2-3; v_call: TRBV7-8; clone_size: -; cdr3_nt: TGTGCCAGCAGCCTCGAAGCCCTACTAGCGGGGTATGCAGATACGCAGTATTTT; cdr3_aa: CASSLEALLAGYADTQYF
d_call: -; j_call: TRBJ2-5; v_call: TRBV6-2/TRBV6-3; clone_size: -; cdr3_nt: TGTGCCAGCAGTTACAGGGGTGGGGAGACCCAGTACTTC; cdr3_aa: CASSYRGGETQYF